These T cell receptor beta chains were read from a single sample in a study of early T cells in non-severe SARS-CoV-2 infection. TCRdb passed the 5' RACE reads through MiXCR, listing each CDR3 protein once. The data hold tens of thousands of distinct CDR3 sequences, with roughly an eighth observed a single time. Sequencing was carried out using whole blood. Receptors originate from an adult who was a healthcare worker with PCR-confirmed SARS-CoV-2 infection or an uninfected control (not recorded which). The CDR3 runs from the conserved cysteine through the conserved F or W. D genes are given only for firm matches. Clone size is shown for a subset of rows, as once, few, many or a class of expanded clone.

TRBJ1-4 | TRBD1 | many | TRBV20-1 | CSAGTGSNEKLFF | TGCAGTGCGGGGACAGGGAGTAATGAAAAACTGTTTTTT
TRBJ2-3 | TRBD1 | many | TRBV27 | CASSPLGGTGGLGADTQYF | TGTGCCAGCAGTCCACTGGGCGGGACAGGGGGCTTAGGGGCAGATACGCAGTATTTT
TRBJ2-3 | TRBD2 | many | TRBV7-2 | CASRGLGPDTQYF | TGTGCCAGCAGGGGACTAGGCCCCGATACGCAGTATTTT
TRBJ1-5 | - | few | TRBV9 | CASSVDASNQPQHF | TGTGCCAGCAGCGTAGATGCTAGCAATCAGCCCCAGCATTTT
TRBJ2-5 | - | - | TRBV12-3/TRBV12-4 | CATRDSLETQYF | TGTGCCACCCGGGACTCCTTAGAGACCCAGTACTTC
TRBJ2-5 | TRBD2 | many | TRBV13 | CASSLPLGAGGQETQYF | TGTGCCAGCAGCCTACCTCTGGGAGCGGGAGGGCAAGAGACCCAGTACTTC
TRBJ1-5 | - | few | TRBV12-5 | CASGLGDTSNQPQHF | TGTGCTAGTGGTTTAGGGGACACTAGCAATCAGCCCCAGCATTTT
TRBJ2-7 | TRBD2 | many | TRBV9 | CASSRSGRVPPYEQYF | TGTGCCAGCAGCCGTAGCGGGAGAGTCCCACCATACGAGCAGTACTTC
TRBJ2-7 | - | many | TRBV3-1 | CASSHYDYEQYF | TGTGCCAGCAGCCATTATGACTACGAGCAGTACTTC
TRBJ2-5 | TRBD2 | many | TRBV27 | CASSPSGNHQETQYF | TGTGCCAGCAGTCCTAGCGGTAACCACCAAGAGACCCAGTACTTC
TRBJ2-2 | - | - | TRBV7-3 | CASSLGTKAGELFF | TGTGCCAGCAGCTTAGGGACCAAGGCTGGGGAGCTGTTTTTT
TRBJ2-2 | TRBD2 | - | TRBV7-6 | CASNHSGGYTGELFF | TGTGCCAGCAACCACAGCGGGGGGTACACCGGGGAGCTGTTTTTT
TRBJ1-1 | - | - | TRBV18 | CASSPGGGPLNTEAFF | TGTGCCAGCTCACCTGGGGGGGGGCCCTTGAACACTGAAGCTTTCTTT
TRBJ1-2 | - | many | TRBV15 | CATSTGRQRLGGYTF | TGTGCCACCAGCACAGGACGCCAAAGGCTGGGTGGCTACACCTTC
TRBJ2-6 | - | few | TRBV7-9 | CASSLRRAAGANVLTF | TGTGCCAGCAGCTTAAGGCGGGCAGCTGGGGCCAACGTCCTGACTTTC
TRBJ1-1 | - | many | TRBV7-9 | CASSPFLAAEAFF | TGTGCCAGCAGCCCCTTTTTAGCGGCTGAAGCTTTCTTT
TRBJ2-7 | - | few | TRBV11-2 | CASSWDTSYEQYF | TGTGCCAGCAGCTGGGACACCTCCTACGAGCAGTACTTC
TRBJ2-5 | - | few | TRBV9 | CASSPGEAGTQYF | TGTGCCAGCAGCCCAGGGGAGGCCGGGACCCAGTACTTC
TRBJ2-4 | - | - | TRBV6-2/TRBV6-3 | CASSLLRQIAKNIQYF | TGTGCCAGCAGCCTACTCAGGCAGATAGCCAAAAACATTCAGTACTTC
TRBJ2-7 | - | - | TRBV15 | CATSRENTYEQYF | TGTGCCACCAGCAGAGAGAACACCTACGAGCAGTACTTC
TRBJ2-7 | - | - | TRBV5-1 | CVSSRTTYEQYF | TGCGTCAGCAGCCGGACCACCTACGAGCAGTACTTC
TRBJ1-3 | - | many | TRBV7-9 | CASSFQENTIYF | TGTGCCAGCAGTTTCCAGGAAAACACCATATATTTT
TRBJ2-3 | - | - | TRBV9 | CASSVSRGSTDTQYF | TGTGCCAGCAGCGTAAGTCGTGGGAGCACAGATACGCAGTATTTT
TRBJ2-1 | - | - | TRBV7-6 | CASSLLAQLYNEQFF | TGTGCCAGCAGCTTGTTGGCGCAACTCTACAATGAGCAGTTCTTC
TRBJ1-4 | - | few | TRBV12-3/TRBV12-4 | CASSTRQPGAEKLFF | TGTGCCAGCAGTACCCGACAGCCTGGGGCTGAAAAACTGTTTTTT
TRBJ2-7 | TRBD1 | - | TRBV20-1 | CSAPRGQYEQYF | TGCAGTGCGCCCCGGGGACAGTACGAGCAGTACTTC
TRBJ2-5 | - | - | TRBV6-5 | CASSPQGAVRQETQYF | TGTGCCAGCAGCCCGCAGGGCGCGGTTAGGCAAGAGACCCAGTACTTC
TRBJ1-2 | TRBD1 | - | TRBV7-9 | CASSPDRDGYTF | TGTGCCAGCAGTCCAGACAGGGATGGCTACACCTTC
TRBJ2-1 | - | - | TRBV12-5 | CASGPQPGATRSDYNEQFF | TGTGCTAGTGGCCCACAACCCGGGGCGACTAGATCTGACTACAATGAGCAGTTCTTC
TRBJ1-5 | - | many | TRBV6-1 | CASSDRVGQPQHF | TGTGCCAGCAGTGACAGGGTTGGTCAGCCCCAGCATTTT
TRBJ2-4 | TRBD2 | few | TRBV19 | CASTRTSGAPKNIQYF | TGTGCCAGTACCCGGACTAGCGGGGCCCCCAAAAACATTCAGTACTTC
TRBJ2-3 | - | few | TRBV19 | CASSMGPSTDTQYF | TGTGCCAGTAGTATGGGTCCCAGCACAGATACGCAGTATTTT
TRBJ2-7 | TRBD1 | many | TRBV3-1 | CASSRGQTYEQYF | TGTGCCAGCAGCAGGGGACAGACCTACGAGCAGTACTTC
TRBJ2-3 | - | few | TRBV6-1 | CASSVKGSTDTQYF | TGTGCCAGCAGTGTTAAGGGGAGCACAGATACGCAGTATTTT
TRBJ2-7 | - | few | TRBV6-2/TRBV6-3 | CASSYGPSEAYEQYF | TGTGCCAGCAGTTACGGTCCTAGCGAGGCCTACGAGCAGTACTTC
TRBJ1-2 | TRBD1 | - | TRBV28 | CASSSRGTGDRGYTF | TGTGCCAGCAGTTCCCGGGGGACAGGGGATCGAGGCTACACCTTC
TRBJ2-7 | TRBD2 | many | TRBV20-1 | CSAPGRARGDEQYF | TGCAGCGCACCCGGCAGGGCGCGGGGGGACGAGCAGTACTTC
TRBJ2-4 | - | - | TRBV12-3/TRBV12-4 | CASSLGTLAKNIQYF | TGTGCCAGCAGTTTAGGCACGCTAGCCAAAAACATTCAGTACTTC
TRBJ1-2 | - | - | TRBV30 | CAWNTNYGYTF | TGTGCCTGGAATACAAACTATGGCTACACCTTC